This is a list of T cell receptor beta chains from one sample in a study of low-dose radiotherapy and immunotherapy resistance in tumors. TCRdb reanalysed the reads using MiXCR and keeps one entry per CDR3 protein. The sample comprises about 64,000 distinct CDR3 sequences, about a quarter of which are singletons, and approximately 7% rests with the top ten. The sample in question was PBMCs, obtained before treatment. The receptors were gathered from a male donor with rectosigmoid adenocarcinoma. Each CDR3 is given with its conserved first and last residue. The D gene is left open where the match is weak. Where a row states a size, it is once, few, many or the class of an expanded clone; other rows omit it.

clone_size: many; d_call: TRBD1; v_call: TRBV19; j_call: TRBJ2-1; cdr3_nt: TGTGCCAGTAGTCTTAGGTCGACAGGGAGCTCCTACAATGAGCAGTTCTTC; cdr3_aa: CASSLRSTGSSYNEQFF
clone_size: many; d_call: NA; v_call: TRBV5-4; j_call: TRBJ2-3; cdr3_nt: TGTGCCAGCAGCAATCAGGGTCCAGATACGCAGTATTTT; cdr3_aa: CASSNQGPDTQYF
clone_size: many; d_call: TRBD2; v_call: TRBV20-1; j_call: TRBJ2-3; cdr3_nt: TGCAGTGCAGACTTAGCGGGGGGGCCCGGTACGCAGTATTTT; cdr3_aa: CSADLAGGPGTQYF
clone_size: many; d_call: NA; v_call: TRBV18; j_call: TRBJ2-3; cdr3_nt: TGTGCCAGCTCACCATCCGCAGATACGCAGTATTTT; cdr3_aa: CASSPSADTQYF
clone_size: many; d_call: TRBD2; v_call: TRBV4-3; j_call: TRBJ2-1; cdr3_nt: TGCGCCAGCAGCCAAGAGGCCCTTTCCGGGACTAGCGGGGGGGCCTACAATGAGCAGTTCTTC; cdr3_aa: CASSQEALSGTSGGAYNEQFF
clone_size: NA; d_call: NA; v_call: TRBV12-3/TRBV12-4; j_call: TRBJ1-6; cdr3_nt: TGTGCCAGCAGTTGGGCAGGAGCCTCCAATTCACCCCTCCACTTT; cdr3_aa: CASSWAGASNSPLHF
clone_size: many; d_call: NA; v_call: TRBV10-3; j_call: TRBJ2-7; cdr3_nt: TGTGCCATCAGCATACAGGGAGGTGGGAACGAGCAGTACTTC; cdr3_aa: CAISIQGGGNEQYF
clone_size: many; d_call: TRBD1; v_call: TRBV20-1; j_call: TRBJ1-3; cdr3_nt: TGCAGTGCCGGACAGGGGGCGGAAGGAAACACCATATATTTT; cdr3_aa: CSAGQGAEGNTIYF
clone_size: many; d_call: NA; v_call: TRBV19; j_call: TRBJ2-2; cdr3_nt: TGTGCCACCAGGTTCCAGGACAACACCGGGGAGCTGTTTTTT; cdr3_aa: CATRFQDNTGELFF
clone_size: many; d_call: TRBD1; v_call: TRBV6-2/TRBV6-3; j_call: TRBJ1-5; cdr3_nt: TGTGCCAGCAGTTACTCGGGACAGAATCAGCCCCAGCATTTT; cdr3_aa: CASSYSGQNQPQHF
clone_size: many; d_call: NA; v_call: TRBV2; j_call: TRBJ2-5; cdr3_nt: TGTGCCAGCACCCTCCTCTGGGAGAGCGAGACCCAGTACTTC; cdr3_aa: CASTLLWESETQYF
clone_size: many; d_call: NA; v_call: TRBV10-3; j_call: TRBJ1-5; cdr3_nt: TGTGCCACCGGGACAAGCAATCAGCCCCAGCATTTT; cdr3_aa: CATGTSNQPQHF
clone_size: NA; d_call: NA; v_call: TRBV5-4; j_call: TRBJ2-1; cdr3_nt: TGTGCCAGCAGCTTGGAGGGGCGTAGCCCGTACAATGAGCAGTTCTTC; cdr3_aa: CASSLEGRSPYNEQFF
clone_size: many; d_call: NA; v_call: TRBV15; j_call: TRBJ2-3; cdr3_nt: TGTGCCACCAGCGGGGGGCCCACAGATACGCAGTATTTT; cdr3_aa: CATSGGPTDTQYF
clone_size: many; d_call: TRBD2; v_call: TRBV12-3/TRBV12-4; j_call: TRBJ2-3; cdr3_nt: TGTGCCAGCAGTTTCGGGGGGGTCACAGATACGCAGTATTTT; cdr3_aa: CASSFGGVTDTQYF
clone_size: many; d_call: NA; v_call: TRBV12-3/TRBV12-4; j_call: TRBJ2-7; cdr3_nt: TGTGCCAGCAGTTCCCCCGGGCCCCTCTCCCTTTACGAGCAGTACTTC; cdr3_aa: CASSSPGPLSLYEQYF
clone_size: many; d_call: NA; v_call: TRBV5-1; j_call: TRBJ1-5; cdr3_nt: TGCGCCAGCAGCTTGGATGAGGGGAATCAGCCCCAGCATTTT; cdr3_aa: CASSLDEGNQPQHF
clone_size: NA; d_call: TRBD2; v_call: TRBV6-5; j_call: TRBJ2-6; cdr3_nt: TGTGCCAGTGGAAGCGGGGTTGCCGTCCTGACTTTC; cdr3_aa: CASGSGVAVLTF
clone_size: many; d_call: NA; v_call: TRBV6-2/TRBV6-3; j_call: TRBJ2-3; cdr3_nt: TGTGCCAGCAGTTACGATTCAGGCCCGCGAGATACGCAGTATTTT; cdr3_aa: CASSYDSGPRDTQYF
clone_size: NA; d_call: NA; v_call: TRBV11-3; j_call: TRBJ2-7; cdr3_nt: TGTGCCAGCAGCTCCACCGTGCCTACCTACGAGCAGTACTTC; cdr3_aa: CASSSTVPTYEQYF
clone_size: NA; d_call: TRBD2; v_call: TRBV6-2/TRBV6-3; j_call: TRBJ2-5; cdr3_nt: TGTGCCAGCAGCCAGGGACTAGCGGGTTCGGAGACCCAGTACTTC; cdr3_aa: CASSQGLAGSETQYF
clone_size: many; d_call: NA; v_call: TRBV7-3; j_call: TRBJ2-7; cdr3_nt: TGTGCCAGCAGCCAAGCCCAGGGCCCCTACGAGCAGTACTTC; cdr3_aa: CASSQAQGPYEQYF
clone_size: many; d_call: TRBD2; v_call: TRBV2; j_call: TRBJ2-2; cdr3_nt: TGTGCCAGCAGTGAAGGGACTAGCCTTAGGGAGCTGTTTTTT; cdr3_aa: CASSEGTSLRELFF
clone_size: NA; d_call: TRBD2; v_call: TRBV7-2; j_call: TRBJ2-1; cdr3_nt: TGTGCCAGCAGCTTAGAGACTAGCGGGAGGGACAATGAGCAGTTCTTC; cdr3_aa: CASSLETSGRDNEQFF
clone_size: many; d_call: NA; v_call: TRBV21-1; j_call: TRBJ2-5; cdr3_nt: TGTGCCAGCAGCGGGCCGTCCCAGGTATTCAAAAGCCAAGAGACCCAGTACTTC; cdr3_aa: CASSGPSQVFKSQETQYF
clone_size: NA; d_call: TRBD1; v_call: TRBV28; j_call: TRBJ1-5; cdr3_nt: TGTGCCGGCCGAAGGACAGGAAACAATCAGCCCCAGCATTTT; cdr3_aa: CAGRRTGNNQPQHF
clone_size: many; d_call: TRBD1; v_call: TRBV28; j_call: TRBJ1-2; cdr3_nt: TGTGCCAGCAGGTCGACCGGGACAGGGGCGGGTTATGGCTACACCTTC; cdr3_aa: CASRSTGTGAGYGYTF
clone_size: many; d_call: TRBD2; v_call: TRBV27; j_call: TRBJ2-7; cdr3_nt: TGTGTAGCGGGAATAAGCGAGCAGTACTTC; cdr3_aa: CVAGISEQYF
clone_size: many; d_call: NA; v_call: TRBV7-8; j_call: TRBJ1-1; cdr3_nt: TGTGCCAGCAGCTTCCAGGGTGCCGTTGCTGAAGCTTTCTTT; cdr3_aa: CASSFQGAVAEAFF
clone_size: many; d_call: TRBD2; v_call: TRBV3-1; j_call: TRBJ2-7; cdr3_nt: TGTGCCAGCAGTTCCTTAGCGGGAGGTGGTTACGAGCAGTACTTC; cdr3_aa: CASSSLAGGGYEQYF
clone_size: many; d_call: TRBD2; v_call: TRBV12-3/TRBV12-4; j_call: TRBJ2-1; cdr3_nt: TGTGCCAGCAGGACCCTAGCGGGAGGGTCCTACAATGAGCAGTTCTTC; cdr3_aa: CASRTLAGGSYNEQFF
clone_size: NA; d_call: TRBD2; v_call: TRBV6-2/TRBV6-3; j_call: TRBJ2-7; cdr3_nt: TGTGCCAGCAGTTTGGCTAGCGGGGGGACCTACGAGCAGTACTTC; cdr3_aa: CASSLASGGTYEQYF
clone_size: many; d_call: TRBD2; v_call: TRBV4-3; j_call: TRBJ2-5; cdr3_nt: TGCGCCAGCAGCCCGGGAAGCGGGGGGGCATGGGAGACCCAGTACTTC; cdr3_aa: CASSPGSGGAWETQYF
clone_size: NA; d_call: NA; v_call: TRBV15; j_call: TRBJ2-7; cdr3_nt: TGTGCCACCAGCAGAGGGGATACCTACGAGCAGTACTTC; cdr3_aa: CATSRGDTYEQYF
clone_size: many; d_call: TRBD1; v_call: TRBV2; j_call: TRBJ2-6; cdr3_nt: TGTGCCAGCAGTGCGGACAGGGGAAACGTCCTGACTTTC; cdr3_aa: CASSADRGNVLTF
clone_size: many; d_call: TRBD2; v_call: TRBV28; j_call: TRBJ2-7; cdr3_nt: TGTGCCAGCAGTTTCGGGGGAGGGCCGGGGGAGCAGTACTTC; cdr3_aa: CASSFGGGPGEQYF
clone_size: NA; d_call: TRBD2; v_call: TRBV20-1; j_call: TRBJ2-1; cdr3_nt: TGCAGTGCTCCCGGGACTAGCGGGAGTTCAAACAATGAGCAGTTCTTC; cdr3_aa: CSAPGTSGSSNNEQFF
clone_size: many; d_call: TRBD1; v_call: TRBV30; j_call: TRBJ1-5; cdr3_nt: TGTGCCTGGAGGAGAAAGGACAGGGTGGAACATCAGCCCCAGCATTTT; cdr3_aa: CAWRRKDRVEHQPQHF
clone_size: many; d_call: TRBD1; v_call: TRBV30; j_call: TRBJ1-5; cdr3_nt: TGTGCCTGGAGGGGAACAGGGGGCACGGGGCAGCCCCAGCATTTT; cdr3_aa: CAWRGTGGTGQPQHF
clone_size: NA; d_call: NA; v_call: TRBV7-2; j_call: TRBJ2-3; cdr3_nt: TGTGCCAGCAGACCACAGGGGTCCGGGGGTACGCAGTATTTT; cdr3_aa: CASRPQGSGGTQYF
clone_size: few; d_call: TRBD1; v_call: TRBV28; j_call: TRBJ2-6; cdr3_nt: TGTGCCAGCAGTTTAACAGGGGTTCGTGGGGCCAACGTCCTGACTTTC; cdr3_aa: CASSLTGVRGANVLTF
clone_size: many; d_call: TRBD1; v_call: TRBV27; j_call: TRBJ1-6; cdr3_nt: TGTGCCAGCAGTGTAAAGGGACAGGGGAATTCACCCCTCCACTTT; cdr3_aa: CASSVKGQGNSPLHF
clone_size: many; d_call: NA; v_call: TRBV7-9; j_call: TRBJ1-4; cdr3_nt: TGTGCCAGCAGCTCATTCAGCATCTTGGGTGAAAAACTGTTTTTT; cdr3_aa: CASSSFSILGEKLFF
clone_size: medium-sized; d_call: TRBD2; v_call: TRBV28; j_call: TRBJ2-1; cdr3_nt: TGTGCCAGCAGTTCCCGGACTAGCGGGAGAATCTATGAGCAGTTCTTC; cdr3_aa: CASSSRTSGRIYEQFF
clone_size: many; d_call: NA; v_call: TRBV7-8; j_call: TRBJ1-3; cdr3_nt: TGTGCCAGCAGCCCGGGCCCCAATTTTGGAAACACCATATATTTT; cdr3_aa: CASSPGPNFGNTIYF
clone_size: many; d_call: NA; v_call: TRBV7-2; j_call: TRBJ1-2; cdr3_nt: TGTGCCAGCAGCTCCGACCCGAGCTACACCTTC; cdr3_aa: CASSSDPSYTF
clone_size: NA; d_call: NA; v_call: TRBV6-8; j_call: TRBJ1-1; cdr3_nt: TGTGCCAGCAGCCGCGACAGGACCATTATGAACACTGAAGCTTTCTTT; cdr3_aa: CASSRDRTIMNTEAFF
clone_size: many; d_call: TRBD1; v_call: TRBV11-2; j_call: TRBJ1-2; cdr3_nt: TGCGCCAGCAGCCAAGAAGATGCGGACAGGCGAAGACGCCCTAACTATGGCTACACCTTC; cdr3_aa: CASSQEDADRRRRPNYGYTF
clone_size: many; d_call: TRBD2; v_call: TRBV24-1; j_call: TRBJ2-1; cdr3_nt: TGTGCCACCAGTGAGTACGGACTAGCGGCCTACAATGAGCAGTTCTTC; cdr3_aa: CATSEYGLAAYNEQFF
clone_size: NA; d_call: NA; v_call: TRBV28; j_call: TRBJ2-7; cdr3_nt: TGTGCCAGCAACCCCGCCCCAGCCATGAGCTCCTACGAGCAGTACTTC; cdr3_aa: CASNPAPAMSSYEQYF
clone_size: NA; d_call: TRBD1; v_call: TRBV20-1; j_call: TRBJ2-5; cdr3_nt: TGCAGTGCTAGGAAACCGGGACAGCGTCAAGAGACCCAGTACTTC; cdr3_aa: CSARKPGQRQETQYF